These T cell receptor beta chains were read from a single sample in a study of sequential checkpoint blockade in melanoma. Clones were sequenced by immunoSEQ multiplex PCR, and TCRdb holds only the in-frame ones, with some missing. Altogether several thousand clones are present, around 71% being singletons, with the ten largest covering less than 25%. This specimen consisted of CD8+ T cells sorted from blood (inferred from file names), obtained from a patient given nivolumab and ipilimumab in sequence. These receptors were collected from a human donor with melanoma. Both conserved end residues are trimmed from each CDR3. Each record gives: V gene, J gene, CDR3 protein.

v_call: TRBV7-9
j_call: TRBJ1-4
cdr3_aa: ASSLEVTINEKLF

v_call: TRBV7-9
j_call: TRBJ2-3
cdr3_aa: ASSSTSGGDTDTQY

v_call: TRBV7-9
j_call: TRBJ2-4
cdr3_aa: ASSLVGGQGKNIQY

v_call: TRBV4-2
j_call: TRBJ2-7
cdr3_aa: ASSHKPTGAGSYEQY

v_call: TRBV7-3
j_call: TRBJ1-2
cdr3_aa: ASSLSGTGLYGYT

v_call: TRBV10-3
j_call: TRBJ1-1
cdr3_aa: AISESQAEAF

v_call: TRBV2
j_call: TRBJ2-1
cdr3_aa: ASSLGGDYNEQF

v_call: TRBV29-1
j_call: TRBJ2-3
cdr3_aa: SVDQGGADTQY

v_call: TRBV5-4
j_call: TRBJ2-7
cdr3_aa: ASSSGTYEQY

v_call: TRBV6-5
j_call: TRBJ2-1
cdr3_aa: ASSYGEASGRFEQF

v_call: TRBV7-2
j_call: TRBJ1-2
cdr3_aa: ASSLPGQENYGYT

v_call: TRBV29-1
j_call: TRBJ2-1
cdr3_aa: SVLGGFSYNEQF

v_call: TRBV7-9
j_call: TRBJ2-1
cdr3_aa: ASSLGSGGAMDREQF

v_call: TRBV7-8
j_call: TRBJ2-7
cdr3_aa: ASSFGGLEQY

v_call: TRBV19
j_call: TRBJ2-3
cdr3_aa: ASSPGLAGGPSTDTQY

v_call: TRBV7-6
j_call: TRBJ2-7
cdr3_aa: ASSLFSGPSYEQY

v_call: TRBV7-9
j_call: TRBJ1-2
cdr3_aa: ASSQERSRLNGYT

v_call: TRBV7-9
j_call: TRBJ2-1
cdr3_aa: ASSTVRAGINNEQF

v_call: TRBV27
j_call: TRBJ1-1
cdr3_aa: ASSLWAGGPLEAF

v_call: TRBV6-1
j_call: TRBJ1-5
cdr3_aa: ASSLGQEGNQPQH

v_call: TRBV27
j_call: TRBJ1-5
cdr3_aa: ASSWAGAGQPQH

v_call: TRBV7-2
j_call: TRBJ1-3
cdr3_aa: ASSILQGFGNTIY

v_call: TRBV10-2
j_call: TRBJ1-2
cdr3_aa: ASSEWTGGGDYGYT

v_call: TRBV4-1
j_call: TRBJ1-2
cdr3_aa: ASSRIGGNPNYGYT